The clone carrying this T cell receptor (beta chain) was detected a few times. Germline CDR1 and CDR2: MNHNS and SASEGT. The CDR3 consists of 15 residues. Trimming left V 7 bases short and J 4 bases short, with 16 bases between. This record comes from a study of T cells after yellow fever vaccination. Looking at the study overall: In the case of low-cell-number fractions, SMART-Seq v4 Ultra Low Input was used for preparation.

A universal primer site and UMIs were added as TCR cDNA was made by 5'RACE template switching. A single record per CDR3 protein comes from TCRdb applying MiXCR to the 5' RACE reads. The top ten clones hold around 19% of a sample with around 400,000 distinct CDR3 sequences, about 9.9% of them seen once. The V call is TRBV6-1, the J call TRBJ1-4; no clear D gene. The TCR originated in a man between 18 and 35 years old who received the YFV17D yellow fever vaccine. Specimen: PBMCs, collected on the day of the first yellow fever vaccination. CDR3 sequence: CASIGPGRLNEKLFF. CDR3 coding DNA: TGTGCCAGCATCGGGCCGGGCAGACTTAATGAAAAACTGTTTTTT.